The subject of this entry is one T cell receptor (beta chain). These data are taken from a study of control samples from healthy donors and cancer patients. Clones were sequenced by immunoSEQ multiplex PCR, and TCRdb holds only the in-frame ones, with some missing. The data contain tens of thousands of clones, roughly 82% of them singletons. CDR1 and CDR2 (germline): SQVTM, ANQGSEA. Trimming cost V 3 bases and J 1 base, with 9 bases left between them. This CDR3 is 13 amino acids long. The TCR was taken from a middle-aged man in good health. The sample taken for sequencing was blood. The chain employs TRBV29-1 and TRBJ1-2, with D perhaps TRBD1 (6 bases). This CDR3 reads CSVDVQGNYGYTF. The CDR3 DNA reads TGCAGCGTTGACGTACAGGGTAACTATGGCTACACCTTC.